This T cell receptor (beta chain) was profiled in a study of blood T cell repertoires in COVID-19. Repertoires were generated with immunoSEQ multiplex PCR, while TCRdb's copy carries only in-frame clones and drops some. The table includes hundreds of thousands of clones, approximately 91% detected once. Material for sequencing was PBMCs or T cells enriched from blood (not recorded which). This clonotype originated in a woman aged 25 to 39 who had recovered from COVID-19.

The CDR3 bases are TGTGCCAGCAGCTCCGTGGCGGGAAGACAGCCCCAGCATTTT. It encodes CASSSVAGRQPQHF. V usage is TRBV5-5 and J usage is TRBJ1-5; D is unresolved. V was pared by 3 bases and J by 7 bases, with 14 bases between. CDR3 length: 14 amino acids. Germline V gene data show CDR1 as SGHKS and CDR2 as YYEKEE (reference sequence).